This T cell receptor beta chain came from a study of metastatic and nonmetastatic thyroid tumors (dated by TCRdb to 2018 to 2020). Background on the whole study: For patients with malignant and with benign thyroid disease, the researchers compared repertoires between peripheral blood samples and tumor or nodule tissue samples. Results and caveats for the whole study, not just this receptor: In both blood and tumor samples, malignant tumors were reported to have significantly higher TCR beta diversity than benign nodules.

CDR1 LGHDT and CDR2 YNNKEL were looked up in the germline V gene (reference sequence). V lost 2 bases and J lost 8 bases; the stretch between them is 7 bases long. The CDR3 spans 12 residues, from the cysteine through the phenylalanine. Only the CDR3 region is kept as DNA, spanning 36 bases read in frame from base 1. Libraries were built with PCR. The sequencer listed for this sample is Illumina HiSeq 4000. The TCR beta-chain CDR3 region of each patient was profiled by high-throughput sequencing. The authors' pipeline ran thus. The researchers built a classifier to tell apart papillary thyroid cancer patients with distant metastasis, based on CDR3 differences among clinicopathological groups. Repertoire diversity was assessed with the Shannon index, and tumor-blood repertoire similarity with the Morisita-Horn index. TCRdb cleaned the public reads at Q25 with fastp, built clones with MiXCR and kept in-frame beta chains. In this record, the V and J calls reflect TCRdb's handling and not the investigators' own analysis. The sample table shows roughly 30,000 clones, and 25% to 35% are seen once. The ten largest clones capture approximately 28% of the sample.

In its sample, this clone was seen a few times. Its specific antigen is unknown. Base-call qualities are not available, and no considerably larger clone is one nucleotide away. No treatment had been received by any patient before thyroid surgery. Using T-cell receptor beta sequencing, the researchers looked back retrospectively at clinical samples from patients, gathered between about 2012 and 2018. The sequence came from a female donor with papillary thyroid cancer or a benign thyroid nodule (not recorded which). Some clones in this sample may be carry-over from other donors' samples. The chain links TRBV3-1 with TRBJ2-1; the D gene is possibly TRBD2, with 6 bases matching. The sequenced material came from blood. The nucleotide sequence is TGTGCCAGCAGCCAAACGGGGGATGAGCAGTTCTTC. This is translated as CASSQTGDEQFF.